Sequencing of this T cell receptor (beta chain) was carried out in a study of CD8+ T cells in alopecia areata. As to treatment: oral pan-JAK inhibitor, 5-10 mg twice daily. This CDR3 region has 13 residues. Germline V gives CDR1 GTSNPN, CDR2 SVGIG (reference sequence). V shed 3 bases and J 4 bases; nucleotides not matched to a gene: 5. Isolated RNA was reverse transcribed into cDNA used as the sequencing template. Method: immunoSEQ multiplex PCR; TCRdb's copy keeps in-frame clones and lacks some. This table holds 120,000 or so clones, over 55% found once. V gene TRBV30 combines with J gene TRBJ1-2; the match to TRBD1 covers 7 bases. The sample consisted of CD4+ T cells sorted from blood, taken at week 4, from a patient treated with tofacitinib. The receptor's source is a human donor with alopecia areata. In DNA, the CDR3 is TGTGCCTGGAGAGGGGGCGCCACCTATGGCTACACCTTC. Translation: CAWRGGATYGYTF.